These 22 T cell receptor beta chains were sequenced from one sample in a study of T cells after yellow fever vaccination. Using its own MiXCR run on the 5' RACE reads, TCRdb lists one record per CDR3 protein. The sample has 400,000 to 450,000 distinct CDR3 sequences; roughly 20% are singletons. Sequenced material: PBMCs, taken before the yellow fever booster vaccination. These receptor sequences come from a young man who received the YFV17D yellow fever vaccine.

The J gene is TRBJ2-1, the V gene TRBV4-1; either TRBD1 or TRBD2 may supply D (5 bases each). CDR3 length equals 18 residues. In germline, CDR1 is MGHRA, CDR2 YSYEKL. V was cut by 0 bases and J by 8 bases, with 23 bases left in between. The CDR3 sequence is CASSQDLGLRQSQYEQFF. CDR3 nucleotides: TGCGCCAGCAGCCAAGATCTAGGACTCCGACAGTCTCAATATGAGCAGTTCTTC.

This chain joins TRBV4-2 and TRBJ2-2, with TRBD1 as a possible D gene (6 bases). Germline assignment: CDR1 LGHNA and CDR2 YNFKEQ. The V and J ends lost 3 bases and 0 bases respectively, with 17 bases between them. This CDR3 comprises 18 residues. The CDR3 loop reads CASSHHPDSFANTGELFF. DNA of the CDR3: TGTGCCAGCAGCCACCACCCGGACAGCTTCGCGAACACCGGGGAGCTGTTTTTT.

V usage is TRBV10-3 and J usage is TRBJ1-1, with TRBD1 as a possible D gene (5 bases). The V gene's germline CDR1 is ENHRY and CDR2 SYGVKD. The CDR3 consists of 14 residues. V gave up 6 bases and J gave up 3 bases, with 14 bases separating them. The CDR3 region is CAISPTVLYTEAFF. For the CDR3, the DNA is TGTGCCATCAGCCCGACAGTTTTGTACACTGAAGCTTTCTTT.

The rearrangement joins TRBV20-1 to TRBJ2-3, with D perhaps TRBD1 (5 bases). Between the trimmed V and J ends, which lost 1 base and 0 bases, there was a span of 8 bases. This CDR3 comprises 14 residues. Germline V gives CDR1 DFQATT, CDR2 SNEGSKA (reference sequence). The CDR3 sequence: CSARGQLSTDTQYF. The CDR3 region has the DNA TGCAGTGCTAGAGGACAGCTTAGCACAGATACGCAGTATTTT.

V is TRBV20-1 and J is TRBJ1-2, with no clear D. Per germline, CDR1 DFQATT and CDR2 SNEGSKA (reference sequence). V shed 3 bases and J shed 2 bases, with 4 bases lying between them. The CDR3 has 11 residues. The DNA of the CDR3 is TGCAGTGCTAGTGGAAACTATGGCTACACCTTC. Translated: CSASGNYGYTF.

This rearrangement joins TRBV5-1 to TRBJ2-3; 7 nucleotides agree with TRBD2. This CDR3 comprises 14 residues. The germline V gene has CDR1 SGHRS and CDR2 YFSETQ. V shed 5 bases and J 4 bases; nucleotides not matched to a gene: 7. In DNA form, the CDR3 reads TGCGCCAGCAGTCAGACTAGCTTAGCAGATACGCAGTATTTT. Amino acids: CASSQTSLADTQYF.

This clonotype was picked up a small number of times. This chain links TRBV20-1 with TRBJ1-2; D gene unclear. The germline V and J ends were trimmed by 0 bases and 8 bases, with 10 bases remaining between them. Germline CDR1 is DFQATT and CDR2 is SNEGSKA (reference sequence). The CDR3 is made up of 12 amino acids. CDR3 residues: CSARDAISGYTF. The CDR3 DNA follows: TGCAGTGCTAGAGATGCCATTTCCGGCTACACCTTC.

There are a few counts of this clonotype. The CDR3 reads CASSYSRQSTTQYF. The CDR3 DNA sequence: TGTGCCAGCAGTTACTCTAGGCAGTCTACGACCCAGTACTTC. The chain couples TRBV6-5 to TRBJ2-5; D gene ambiguous. The CDR3 is 14 amino acids. V lost 0 bases to trimming and J lost 7 bases, with 12 bases between them. Germline V gene data show CDR1 as MNHEY and CDR2 as SVGAGI.

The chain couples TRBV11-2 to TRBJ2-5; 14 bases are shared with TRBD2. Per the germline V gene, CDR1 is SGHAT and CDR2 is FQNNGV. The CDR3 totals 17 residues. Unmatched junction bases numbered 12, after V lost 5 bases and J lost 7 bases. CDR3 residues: CASSARTSGGPIGTQYF. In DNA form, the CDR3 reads TGTGCCAGCAGCGCAAGGACTAGCGGGGGGCCGATTGGGACCCAGTACTTC.

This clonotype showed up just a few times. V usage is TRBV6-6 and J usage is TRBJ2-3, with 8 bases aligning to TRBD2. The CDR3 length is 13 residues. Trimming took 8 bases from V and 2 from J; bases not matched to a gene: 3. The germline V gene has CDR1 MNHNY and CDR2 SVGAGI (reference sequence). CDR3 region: CASFSGATDTQYF. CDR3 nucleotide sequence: TGTGCCAGCTTTAGCGGGGCCACAGATACGCAGTATTTT.

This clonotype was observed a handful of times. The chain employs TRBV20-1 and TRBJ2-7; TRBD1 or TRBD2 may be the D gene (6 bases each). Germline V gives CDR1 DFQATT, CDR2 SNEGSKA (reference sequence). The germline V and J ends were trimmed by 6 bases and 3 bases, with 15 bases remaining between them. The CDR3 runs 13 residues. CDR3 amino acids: CSAGGRSHYEQYF. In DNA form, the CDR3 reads TGCAGTGCAGGGGGGAGGAGCCACTACGAGCAGTACTTC.

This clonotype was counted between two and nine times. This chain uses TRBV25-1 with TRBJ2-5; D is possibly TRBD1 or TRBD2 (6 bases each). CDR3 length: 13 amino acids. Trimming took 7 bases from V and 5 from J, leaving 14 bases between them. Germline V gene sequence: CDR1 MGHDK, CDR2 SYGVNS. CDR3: CASTRVGGETQYF. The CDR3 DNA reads TGTGCCAGCACCCGGGTAGGGGGGGAGACCCAGTACTTC.

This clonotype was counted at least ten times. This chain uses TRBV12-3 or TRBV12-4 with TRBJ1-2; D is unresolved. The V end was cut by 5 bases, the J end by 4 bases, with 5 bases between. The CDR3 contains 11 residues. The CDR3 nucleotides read TGTGCCAGCAGTCAGTCCTATGGCTACACCTTC. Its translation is CASSQSYGYTF.

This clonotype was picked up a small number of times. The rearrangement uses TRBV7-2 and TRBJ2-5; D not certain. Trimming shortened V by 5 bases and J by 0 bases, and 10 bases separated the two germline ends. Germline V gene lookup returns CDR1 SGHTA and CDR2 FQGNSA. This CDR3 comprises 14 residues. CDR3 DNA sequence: TGTGCCAGCAGCCGGACGGCCTACCAAGAGACCCAGTACTTC. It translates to CASSRTAYQETQYF. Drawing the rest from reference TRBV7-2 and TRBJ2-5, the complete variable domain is GAGVSQSPSNKVTEKGKDVELRCDPISGHTALYWYRQSLGQGLEFLIYFQGNSAPDKSGLPSDRFSAERTGGSVSTLTIQRTQQEDSAVYLCASSRTAYQETQYFGPGTRLLVL.

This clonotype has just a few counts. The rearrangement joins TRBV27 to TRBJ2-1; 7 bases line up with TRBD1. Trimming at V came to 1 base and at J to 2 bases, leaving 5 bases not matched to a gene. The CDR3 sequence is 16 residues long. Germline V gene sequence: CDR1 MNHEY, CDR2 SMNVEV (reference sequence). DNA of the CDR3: TGTGCCAGCAGTTTATACAGGGGTTCCCCCTACAATGAGCAGTTCTTC. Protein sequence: CASSLYRGSPYNEQFF.

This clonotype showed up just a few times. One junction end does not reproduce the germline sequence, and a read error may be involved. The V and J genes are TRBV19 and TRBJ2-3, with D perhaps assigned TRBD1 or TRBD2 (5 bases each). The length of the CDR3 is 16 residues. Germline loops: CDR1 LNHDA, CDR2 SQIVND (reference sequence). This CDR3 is CASSRGRDISTDTQFF. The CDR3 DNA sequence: TGTGCCAGTAGTAGGGGACGTGATATCAGCACAGATACGCAGTTTTTT. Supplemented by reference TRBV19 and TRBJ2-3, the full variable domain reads DGGITQSPKYLFRKEGQNVTLSCEQNLNHDAMYWYRQDPGQGLRLIYYSQIVNDFQKGDIAEGYSVSREKKESFPLTVTSAQKNPTAFYLCASSRGRDISTDTQFFGPGTRLTVL.

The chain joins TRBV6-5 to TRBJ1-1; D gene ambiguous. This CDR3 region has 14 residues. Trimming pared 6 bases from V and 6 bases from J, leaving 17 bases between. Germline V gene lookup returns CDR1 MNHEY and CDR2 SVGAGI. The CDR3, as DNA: TGTGCCAGCAGGCAACATGAGGGTTGGGCTGAAGCTTTCTTT. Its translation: CASRQHEGWAEAFF.

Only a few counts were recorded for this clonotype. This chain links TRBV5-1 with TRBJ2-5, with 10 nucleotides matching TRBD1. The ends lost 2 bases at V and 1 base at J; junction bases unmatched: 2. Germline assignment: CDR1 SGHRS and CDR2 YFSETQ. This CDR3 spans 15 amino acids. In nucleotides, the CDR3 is TGCGCCAGCAGCTTAGGGACAGGGGTCCAAGAGACCCAGTACTTC. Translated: CASSLGTGVQETQYF.

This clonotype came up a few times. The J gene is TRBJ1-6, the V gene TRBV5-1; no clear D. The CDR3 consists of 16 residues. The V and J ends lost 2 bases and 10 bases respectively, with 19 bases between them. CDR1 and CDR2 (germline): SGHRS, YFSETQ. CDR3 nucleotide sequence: TGCGCCAGCAGCTTCGGAGTCGGACGTTTGGAGTCACCCCTCCACTTT. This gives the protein CASSFGVGRLESPLHF.

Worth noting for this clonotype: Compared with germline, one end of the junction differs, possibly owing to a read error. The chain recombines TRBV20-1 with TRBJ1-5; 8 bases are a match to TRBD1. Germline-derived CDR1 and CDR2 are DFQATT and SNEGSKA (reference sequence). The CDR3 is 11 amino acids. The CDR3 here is CSARGGDRRLF. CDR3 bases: TGCAGTGCTAGAGGGGGGGACAGGAGGCTTTTT.

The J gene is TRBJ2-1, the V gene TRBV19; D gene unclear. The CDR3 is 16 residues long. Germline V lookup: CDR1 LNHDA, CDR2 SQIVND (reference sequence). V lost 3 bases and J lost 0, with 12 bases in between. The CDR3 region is CASSISEPSSYNEQFF. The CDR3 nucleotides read TGTGCCAGTAGTATTTCGGAGCCTAGCTCCTACAATGAGCAGTTCTTC.

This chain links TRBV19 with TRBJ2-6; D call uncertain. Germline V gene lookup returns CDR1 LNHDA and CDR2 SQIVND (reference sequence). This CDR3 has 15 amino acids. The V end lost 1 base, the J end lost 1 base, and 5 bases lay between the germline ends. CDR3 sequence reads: CASSIGVSGANVLTF. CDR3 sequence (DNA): TGTGCCAGTAGTATAGGAGTGTCTGGGGCCAACGTCCTGACTTTC. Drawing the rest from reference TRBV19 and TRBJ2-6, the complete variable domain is DGGITQSPKYLFRKEGQNVTLSCEQNLNHDAMYWYRQDPGQGLRLIYYSQIVNDFQKGDIAEGYSVSREKKESFPLTVTSAQKNPTAFYLCASSIGVSGANVLTFGAGSRLTVL.